These 13 T cell receptor beta chains share one sample of origin, sequenced in a study of OX40 agonist ivuxolimab in advanced cancers. Receptor libraries were prepared by the immunoSEQ multiplex PCR assay. Drawn from immuneACCESS, this table holds only the in-frame rearrangements with V and J called that TCRdb kept. Clones are partly lost; checked studies trace under half to an unresolved V gene and leave the rest unexplained. This sample comprises tens of thousands of clones, roughly 85% of them detected only once. Less than 5% of the sample lies in the top ten. The sequences come from CD4+ or CD8+ T cells sorted from blood, collected in a trial of the OX40 agonist ivuxolimab. The origin of the receptors is an adult with an advanced solid tumor such as melanoma, head and neck, liver or kidney cancer.

This clone has just one count. The rearrangement uses TRBV15 and TRBJ2-2; no clear D gene. The germline CDR1 and CDR2 sequences are LNHNV and YYDKDF (reference sequence). Trimming cost V 0 bases and J 8 bases, with 13 bases left between them. The CDR3 has 15 amino acids. The CDR3 loop is CATSRDTQLSGELFF. The CDR3 coding sequence is TGTGCCACCAGCAGAGACACCCAGCTATCGGGGGAGCTGTTTTTT.

The CDR3 coding sequence is TGTGCCAGCAGCGAACAGGGGTTTGCTGGAAACACCATATATTTT. Its translation is CASSEQGFAGNTIYF. This chain connects TRBV11-2 to TRBJ1-3, with 7 bases lining up with TRBD1. Unmatched junction bases numbered 6, after V lost 5 bases and J lost 2 bases. CDR3 length equals 15 residues. Germline-derived CDR1 and CDR2 are SGHAT and FQNNGV.

This chain joins TRBV2 and TRBJ1-5, with D hard to call. V was trimmed by 7 bases and J by 5 bases, leaving 15 bases between them. CDR3 length: 14 residues. The germline V gene has CDR1 SNHLY and CDR2 FYNNEI. CDR3 coding DNA: TGTGCCAGCACCCAAGCGAATGTGGATCAGCCCCAGCATTTT. This codes for CASTQANVDQPQHF.

V and J are TRBV21-1 and TRBJ2-7. TRBV21-1 is designated a pseudogene. The CDR3 loop spans 16 amino acids. The CDR3 spells CASSKRYRGSSYEQYF. The CDR3 bases are TGTGCCAGCAGCAAACGGTACCGGGGCAGCTCCTACGAGCAGTACTTC.

V usage is TRBV5-6 and J usage is TRBJ1-5; a weak D match, TRBD1 (5 bases). Per the germline V gene, CDR1 is SGHDT and CDR2 is YYEEEE. The CDR3 has 13 residues. Trimming pared 0 bases from V and 5 bases from J, leaving 6 bases between. The CDR3 DNA follows: TGTGCCAGCAGCTTGGGGACATATCAGCCCCAGCATTTT. Translation: CASSLGTYQPQHF. Drawing the rest from reference TRBV5-6 and TRBJ1-5, the complete variable domain is DAGVTQSPTHLIKTRGQQVTLRCSPKSGHDTVSWYQQALGQGPQFIFQYYEEEERQRGNFPDRFSGHQFPNYSSELNVNALLLGDSALYLCASSLGTYQPQHFGDGTRLSIL.

The chain has TRBV2 and TRBJ1-2; 10 bases match TRBD1. V lost 3 bases to trimming and J lost 4 bases; unmatched junction nucleotides: 2. Germline lookup yields CDR1 SNHLY and CDR2 FYNNEI. The CDR3 is 14 amino acids. CDR3 region: CASSDRTGGYGYTF. The CDR3 DNA follows: TGTGCCAGCAGTGATCGGACAGGGGGCTATGGCTACACCTTC.

J is TRBJ2-5 and V is TRBV5-1; 11 nucleotides align to TRBD2. V gave up 2 bases and J gave up 2 bases; unmatched junction bases: 5. CDR1 and CDR2 (germline): SGHRS, YFSETQ. CDR3 length equals 16 residues. CDR3 bases: TGCGCCAGCAGCTTCGGGCTAGCGGGGGGACAAGAGACCCAGTACTTC. It is translated as CASSFGLAGGQETQYF.

This sequence joins TRBV28 and TRBJ1-1; D is ambiguous. Trimming removed 5 bases at V and 1 base at J, with 8 bases between. The CDR3 has 13 amino acids. Per the germline V gene, CDR1 is MDHEN and CDR2 is SYDVKM. The CDR3 spells CASSQSPNTEAFF. CDR3 nucleotides: TGTGCCAGCAGTCAATCACCGAACACTGAAGCTTTCTTT.

This chain joins TRBV16 and TRBJ1-1, with D maybe TRBD1 (5 bases). The germline V gene has CDR1 KGHSY and CDR2 FQNENV. Deletions cut 0 bases from V and 4 bases from J, with 9 bases between. This CDR3 region has 14 residues. This CDR3 reads CASSQSFGGTEAFF. CDR3 in DNA: TGTGCCAGCAGCCAATCGTTTGGGGGCACTGAAGCTTTCTTT. The whole variable domain, filled in from reference TRBV16 and TRBJ1-1, reads GEEVAQTPKHLVRGEGQKAKLYCAPIKGHSYVFWYQQVLKNEFKFLISFQNENVFDETGMPKERFSAKCLPNSPCSLEIQATKLEDSAVYFCASSQSFGGTEAFFGQGTRLTVV.

This chain joins TRBV4-1 and TRBJ1-2, with a tentative D call TRBD1 (5 bases). The CDR3 contains 15 residues. Germline V gene sequence: CDR1 MGHRA, CDR2 YSYEKL. V was shortened by 3 bases and J by 8 bases, with 19 bases between the two germline ends. The CDR3 sequence is CASSQENLRVSGYTF. The DNA for the CDR3 is TGCGCCAGCAGCCAGGAAAACCTCAGGGTTTCGGGCTACACCTTC.

This sequence joins TRBV28 and TRBJ1-4; 7 bases map to TRBD1. This CDR3 spans 14 amino acids. V was clipped by 6 bases and J by 6 bases; unmatched bases: 7. The germline CDR1 and CDR2 sequences are MDHEN and SYDVKM. Here the CDR3 reads CASRSGTDYEKLFF. In DNA, the CDR3 is TGTGCCAGCAGATCCGGGACAGATTATGAAAAACTGTTTTTT.

The CDR3 DNA follows: TGTGCCAGCAGTTTTATAGCGGGAGGGGACAATGAGCAGTTCTTC. This sequence encodes CASSFIAGGDNEQFF. The rearrangement uses TRBV6-5 and TRBJ2-1; 11 bases align to TRBD2. Germline assignment: CDR1 MNHEY and CDR2 SVGAGI. The CDR3 covers 15 residues. V lost 4 bases to trimming and J lost 5 bases; unmatched junction nucleotides: 4.

J is TRBJ2-3 and V is TRBV18; D is unresolved. Trimming removed 2 bases from V and 6 bases from J, with 9 bases in between. Germline V gives CDR1 KGHSH, CDR2 LQKENI. CDR3 size: 13 residues. The CDR3 spells CASSPGSGDTQYF. CDR3 DNA: TGTGCCAGCTCACCAGGTTCCGGGGATACGCAGTATTTT. Together with reference TRBV18 and TRBJ2-3, the CDR3 gives the full variable domain: NAGVMQNPRHLVRRRGQEARLRCSPMKGHSHVYWYRQLPEEGLKFMVYLQKENIIDESGMPKERFSAEFPKEGPSILRIQQVVRGDSAAYFCASSPGSGDTQYFGPGTRLTVL.